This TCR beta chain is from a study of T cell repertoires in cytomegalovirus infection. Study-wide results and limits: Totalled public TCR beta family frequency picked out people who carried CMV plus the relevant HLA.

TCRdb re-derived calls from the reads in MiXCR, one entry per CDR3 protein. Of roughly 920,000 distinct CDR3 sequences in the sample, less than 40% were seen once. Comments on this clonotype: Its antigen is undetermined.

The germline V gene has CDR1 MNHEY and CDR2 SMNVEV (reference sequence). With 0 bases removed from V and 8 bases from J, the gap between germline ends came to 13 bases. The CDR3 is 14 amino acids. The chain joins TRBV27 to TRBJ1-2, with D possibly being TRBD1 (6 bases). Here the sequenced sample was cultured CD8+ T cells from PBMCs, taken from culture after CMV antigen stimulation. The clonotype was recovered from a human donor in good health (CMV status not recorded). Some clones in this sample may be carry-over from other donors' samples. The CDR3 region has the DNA TGTGCCAGCAGTTTATCTGGCAGGGGTGGCGGCTACACCTTC. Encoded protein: CASSLSGRGGGYTF.